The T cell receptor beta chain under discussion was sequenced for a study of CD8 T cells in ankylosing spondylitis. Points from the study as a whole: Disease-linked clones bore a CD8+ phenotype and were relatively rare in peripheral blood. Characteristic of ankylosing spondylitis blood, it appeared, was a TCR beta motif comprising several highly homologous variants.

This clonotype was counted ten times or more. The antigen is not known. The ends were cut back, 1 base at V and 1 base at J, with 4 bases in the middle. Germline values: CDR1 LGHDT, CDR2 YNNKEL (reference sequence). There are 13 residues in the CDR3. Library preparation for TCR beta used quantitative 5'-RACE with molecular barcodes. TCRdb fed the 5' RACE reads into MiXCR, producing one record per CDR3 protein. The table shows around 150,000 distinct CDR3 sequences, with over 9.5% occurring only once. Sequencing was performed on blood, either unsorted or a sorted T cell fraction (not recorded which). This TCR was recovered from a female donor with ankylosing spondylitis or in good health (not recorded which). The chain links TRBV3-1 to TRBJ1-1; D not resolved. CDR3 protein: CASSQVANTEAFF. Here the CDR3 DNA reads TGTGCCAGCAGCCAAGTCGCGAACACTGAAGCTTTCTTT. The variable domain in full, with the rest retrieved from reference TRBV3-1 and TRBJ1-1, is DTAVSQTPKYLVTQMGNDKSIKCEQNLGHDTMYWYKQDSKKFLKIMFSYNNKELIINETVPNRFSPKSPDKAHLNLHINSLELGDSAVYFCASSQVANTEAFFGQGTRLTVV.